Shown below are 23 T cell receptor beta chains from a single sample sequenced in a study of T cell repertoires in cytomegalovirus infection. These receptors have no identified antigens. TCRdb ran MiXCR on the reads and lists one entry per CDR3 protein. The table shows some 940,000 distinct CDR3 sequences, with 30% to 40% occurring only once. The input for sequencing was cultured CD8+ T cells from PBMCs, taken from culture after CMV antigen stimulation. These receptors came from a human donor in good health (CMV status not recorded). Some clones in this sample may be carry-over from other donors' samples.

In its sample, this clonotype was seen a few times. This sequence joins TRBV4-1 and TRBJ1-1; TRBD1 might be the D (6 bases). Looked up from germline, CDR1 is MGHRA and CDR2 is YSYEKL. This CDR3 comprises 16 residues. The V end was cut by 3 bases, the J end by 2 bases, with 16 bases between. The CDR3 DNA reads TGCGCCAGCAGCCAGGAACGGACAGCGGCCAACACTGAAGCTTTCTTT. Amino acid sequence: CASSQERTAANTEAFF.

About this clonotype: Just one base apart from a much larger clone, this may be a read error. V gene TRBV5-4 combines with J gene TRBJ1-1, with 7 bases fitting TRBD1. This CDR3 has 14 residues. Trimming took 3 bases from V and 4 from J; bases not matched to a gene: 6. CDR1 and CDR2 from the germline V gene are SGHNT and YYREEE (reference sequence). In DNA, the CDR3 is TGTGCCAGCAGCTCCGCGACAGGGACCACTGAAGCTTTCTTT. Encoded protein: CASSSATGTTEAFF.

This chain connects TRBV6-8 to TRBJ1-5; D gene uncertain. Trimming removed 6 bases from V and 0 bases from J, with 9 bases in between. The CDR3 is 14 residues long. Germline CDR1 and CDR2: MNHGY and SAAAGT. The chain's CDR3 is CASRSKVSNQPQHF. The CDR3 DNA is TGTGCCAGCAGATCCAAGGTTAGCAATCAGCCCCAGCATTTT.

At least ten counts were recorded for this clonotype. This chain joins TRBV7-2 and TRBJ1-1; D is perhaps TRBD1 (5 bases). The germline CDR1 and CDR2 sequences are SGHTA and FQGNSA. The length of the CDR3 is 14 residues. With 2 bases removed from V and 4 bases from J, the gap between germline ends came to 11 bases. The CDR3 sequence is CASSLIQGGTEAFF. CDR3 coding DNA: TGTGCCAGCAGCTTAATCCAGGGAGGCACTGAAGCTTTCTTT.

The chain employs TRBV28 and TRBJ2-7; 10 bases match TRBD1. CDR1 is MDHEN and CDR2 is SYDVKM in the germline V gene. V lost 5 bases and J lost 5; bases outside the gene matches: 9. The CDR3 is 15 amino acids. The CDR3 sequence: CASSPRGTGVDEQYV. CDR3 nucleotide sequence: TGTGCCAGCAGTCCCCGTGGGACAGGGGTTGACGAGCAGTACGTC.

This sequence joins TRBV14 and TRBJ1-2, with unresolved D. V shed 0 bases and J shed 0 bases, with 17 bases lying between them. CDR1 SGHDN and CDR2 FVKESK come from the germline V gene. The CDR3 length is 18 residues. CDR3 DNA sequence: TGTGCCAGCAGCCAAGATCGGTTGGATGTCCTGCCTAACTATGGCTACACCTTC. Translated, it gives CASSQDRLDVLPNYGYTF.

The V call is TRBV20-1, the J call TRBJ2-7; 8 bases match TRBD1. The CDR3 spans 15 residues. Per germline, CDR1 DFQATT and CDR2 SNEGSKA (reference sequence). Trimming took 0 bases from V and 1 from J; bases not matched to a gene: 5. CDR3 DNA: TGCAGTGCTAGAGAACTGACAGGGGCATCCTACGAGCAGTACTTC. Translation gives CSARELTGASYEQYF.

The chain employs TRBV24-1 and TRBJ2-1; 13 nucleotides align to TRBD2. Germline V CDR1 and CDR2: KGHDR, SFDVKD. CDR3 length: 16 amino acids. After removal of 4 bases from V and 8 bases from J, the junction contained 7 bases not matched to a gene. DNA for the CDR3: TGTGCCACCAGTGACCCGGGACTAGCGGGGTTGGATGAGCAGTTCTTC. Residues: CATSDPGLAGLDEQFF.

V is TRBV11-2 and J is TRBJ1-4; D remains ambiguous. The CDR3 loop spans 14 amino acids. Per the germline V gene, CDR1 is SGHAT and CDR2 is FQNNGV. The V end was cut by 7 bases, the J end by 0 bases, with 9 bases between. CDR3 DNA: TGTGCCAGCACCCCCGGTGCAACTAATGAAAAACTGTTTTTT. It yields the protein CASTPGATNEKLFF.

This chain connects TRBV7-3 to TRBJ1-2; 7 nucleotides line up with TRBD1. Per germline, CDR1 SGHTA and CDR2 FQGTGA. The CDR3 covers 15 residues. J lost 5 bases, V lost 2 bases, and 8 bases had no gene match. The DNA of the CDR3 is TGTGCCAGCAGCTTATCGACAGGGTACGGGTATGGCTACACCTTC. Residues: CASSLSTGYGYGYTF.

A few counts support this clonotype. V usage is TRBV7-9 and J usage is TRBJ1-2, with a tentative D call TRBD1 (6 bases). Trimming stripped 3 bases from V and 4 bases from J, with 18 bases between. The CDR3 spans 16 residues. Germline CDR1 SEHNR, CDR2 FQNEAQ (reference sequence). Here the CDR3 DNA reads TGTGCCAGCAGCTTCCCCCGGACAGAAGGGTTCTATGGCTACACCTTC. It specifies CASSFPRTEGFYGYTF.

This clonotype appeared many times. The CDR3 protein is CASSLEGQGAYGYTF. The CDR3, as DNA: TGTGCCAGCAGCTTAGAGGGACAGGGGGCGTACGGCTACACCTTC. The chain couples TRBV7-2 to TRBJ1-2; 12 bases fit TRBD1. This CDR3 is 15 amino acids long. The germline gives CDR1 SGHTA, CDR2 FQGNSA. Trimming took 1 base from V and 8 from J; bases not matched to a gene: 5.

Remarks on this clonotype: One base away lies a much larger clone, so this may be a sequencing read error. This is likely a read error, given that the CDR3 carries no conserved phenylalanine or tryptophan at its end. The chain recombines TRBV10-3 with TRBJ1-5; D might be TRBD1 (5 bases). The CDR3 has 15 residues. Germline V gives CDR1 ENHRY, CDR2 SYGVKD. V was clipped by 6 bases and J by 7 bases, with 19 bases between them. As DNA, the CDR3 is TGTGCCATCAGCCCAACTGGGGGGGAGCGGCAGCCCCAGCATTCT. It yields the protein CAISPTGGERQPQHS.

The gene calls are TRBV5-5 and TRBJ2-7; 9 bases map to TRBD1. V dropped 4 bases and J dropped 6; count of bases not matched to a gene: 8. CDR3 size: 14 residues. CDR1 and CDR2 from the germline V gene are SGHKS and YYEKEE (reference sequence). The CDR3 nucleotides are TGTGCCAGCAGCCTTGGGACAGGGTTAATCGAGCAGTACTTC. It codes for CASSLGTGLIEQYF.

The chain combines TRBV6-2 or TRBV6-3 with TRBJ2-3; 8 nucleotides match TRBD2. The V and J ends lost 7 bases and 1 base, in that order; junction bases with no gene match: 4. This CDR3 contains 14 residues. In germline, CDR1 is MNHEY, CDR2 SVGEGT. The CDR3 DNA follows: TGTGCCAGCACCTCACTAGCGGGCACAGATACGCAGTATTTT. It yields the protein CASTSLAGTDTQYF.

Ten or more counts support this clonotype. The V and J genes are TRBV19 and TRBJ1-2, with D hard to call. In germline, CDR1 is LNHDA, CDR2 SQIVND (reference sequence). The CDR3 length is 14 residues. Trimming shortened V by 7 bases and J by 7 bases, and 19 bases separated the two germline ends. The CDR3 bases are TGTGCCAGTAACGTACTTAGCAGGATCACTGGCTACACCTTC. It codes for CASNVLSRITGYTF.

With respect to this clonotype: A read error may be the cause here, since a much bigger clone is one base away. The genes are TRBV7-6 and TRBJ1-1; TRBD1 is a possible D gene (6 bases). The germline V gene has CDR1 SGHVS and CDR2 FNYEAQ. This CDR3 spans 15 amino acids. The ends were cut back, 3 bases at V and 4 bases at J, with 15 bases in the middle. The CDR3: CASSLGADVSTEAFF. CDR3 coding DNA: TGTGCCAGCAGCTTGGGGGCTGATGTTAGCACTGAAGCTTTCTTT.

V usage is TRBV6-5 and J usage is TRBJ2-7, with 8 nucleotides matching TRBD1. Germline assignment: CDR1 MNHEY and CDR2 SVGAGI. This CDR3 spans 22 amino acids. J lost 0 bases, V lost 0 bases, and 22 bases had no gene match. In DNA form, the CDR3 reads TGTGCCAGCAGTTACTCGATCGGAGAATGGGACGATGACAGGGGAAACTCCTACGAGCAGTACTTC. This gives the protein CASSYSIGEWDDDRGNSYEQYF.

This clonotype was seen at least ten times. CDR3 nucleotide sequence: TGTGCCAGCAGTTATGGGGCGAACACCGGGGAGCTGTTTTTT. This translates into CASSYGANTGELFF. This rearrangement joins TRBV6-5 to TRBJ2-2; D uncertain. Trimming cost V 3 bases and J 0 bases, with 5 bases left between them. Looked up from germline, CDR1 is MNHEY and CDR2 is SVGAGI. CDR3 length: 14 residues.

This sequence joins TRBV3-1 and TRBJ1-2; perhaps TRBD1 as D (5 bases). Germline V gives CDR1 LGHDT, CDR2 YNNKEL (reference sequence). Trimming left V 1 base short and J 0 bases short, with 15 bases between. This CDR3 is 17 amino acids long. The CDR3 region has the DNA TGTGCCAGCAGCCAAGTAGGAGGAGACAGCTCTAACTATGGCTACACCTTC. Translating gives CASSQVGGDSSNYGYTF. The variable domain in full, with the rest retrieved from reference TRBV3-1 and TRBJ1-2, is DTAVSQTPKYLVTQMGNDKSIKCEQNLGHDTMYWYKQDSKKFLKIMFSYNNKELIINETVPNRFSPKSPDKAHLNLHINSLELGDSAVYFCASSQVGGDSSNYGYTFGSGTRLTVV.

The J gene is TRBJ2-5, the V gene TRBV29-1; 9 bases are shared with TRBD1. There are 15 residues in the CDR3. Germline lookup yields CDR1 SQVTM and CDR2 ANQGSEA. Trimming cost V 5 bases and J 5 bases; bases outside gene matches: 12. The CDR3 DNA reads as TGCAGCGTTTGGCAGAGCGGGACAGGGCTGGAGACCCAGTACTTC. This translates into CSVWQSGTGLETQYF.

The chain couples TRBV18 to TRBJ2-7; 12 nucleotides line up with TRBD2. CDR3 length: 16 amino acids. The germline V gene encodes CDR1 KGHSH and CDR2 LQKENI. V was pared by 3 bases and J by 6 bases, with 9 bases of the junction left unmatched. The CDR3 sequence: CASSPGGLAGFSEQYF. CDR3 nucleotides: TGTGCCAGCTCACCTGGGGGACTAGCGGGTTTCTCCGAGCAGTACTTC. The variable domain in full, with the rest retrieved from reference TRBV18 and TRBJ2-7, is NAGVMQNPRHLVRRRGQEARLRCSPMKGHSHVYWYRQLPEEGLKFMVYLQKENIIDESGMPKERFSAEFPKEGPSILRIQQVVRGDSAAYFCASSPGGLAGFSEQYFGPGTRLTVT.

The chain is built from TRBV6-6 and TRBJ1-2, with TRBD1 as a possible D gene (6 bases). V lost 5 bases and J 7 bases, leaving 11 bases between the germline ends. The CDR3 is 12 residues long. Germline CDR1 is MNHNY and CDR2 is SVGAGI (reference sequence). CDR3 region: CASSGDIAGYTF. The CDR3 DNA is TGTGCCAGCAGTGGGGACATAGCTGGCTACACCTTC.